Following are 25 T cell receptor beta chains from one sample sequenced in a study of CD8+ T cells in alopecia areata. Sequencing used cDNA as its template, made by extracting RNA and reverse transcribing it. TCRdb's copy holds only in-frame clones and misses some; the assay was immunoSEQ multiplex PCR. The sample holds 150,000 to 200,000 clones, 63% seen once. The input for sequencing was CD4+ T cells sorted from blood, taken at week 0. The receptor source for this set is a human donor with alopecia areata.

This clone was seen more than once but under ten times. The chain couples TRBV27 to TRBJ2-1; a weak D match, TRBD1 (6 bases). Trimming left V 2 bases short and J 8 bases short, with 16 bases between. CDR3 size: 15 residues. Germline CDR1 MNHEY, CDR2 SMNVEV (reference sequence). CDR3 nucleotide sequence: TGTGCCAGCAGTTTAATGGGGGCTTGGGGGTATGAGCAGTTCTTC. Translated: CASSLMGAWGYEQFF.

The gene calls are TRBV5-1 and TRBJ2-2, with D possibly being TRBD2 (5 bases). This CDR3 has 13 amino acids. Germline CDR1 SGHRS, CDR2 YFSETQ. Trimming cost V 0 bases and J 8 bases, with 8 bases left between them. The DNA for the CDR3 is TGCGCCAGCAGCTTGGAAGGGAGAGGGGAGCTGTTTTTT. It translates to CASSLEGRGELFF. Full variable domain (missing parts from reference TRBV5-1 and TRBJ2-2): KAGVTQTPRYLIKTRGQQVTLSCSPISGHRSVSWYQQTPGQGLQFLFEYFSETQRNKGNFPGRFSGRQFSNSRSEMNVSTLELGDSALYLCASSLEGRGELFFGEGSRLTVL.

CDR3 protein: CASSLRHSGELFF. The CDR3 DNA reads TGTGCCAGCAGTTTGAGGCATTCCGGGGAGCTGTTTTTT. The chain has TRBV11-3 and TRBJ2-2; D unresolved. This CDR3 is 13 amino acids long. The ends were cut back, 6 bases at V and 6 bases at J, with 11 bases in the middle. From germline, CDR1 is SGHNT and CDR2 YENEEA.

The chain joins TRBV29-1 to TRBJ2-7; 8 nucleotides align to TRBD1. Trimming took 1 base from V and 0 from J; bases not matched to a gene: 8. The CDR3 loop spans 16 amino acids. Germline V CDR1 and CDR2: SQVTM, ANQGSEA. CDR3 DNA: TGCAGCGTTGAAGGGCTAAGGGACAGGAGCTCCTACGAGCAGTACTTC. Its protein is CSVEGLRDRSSYEQYF.

The rearrangement uses TRBV29-1 and TRBJ2-5, with a weak D call TRBD1 (6 bases). Germline assignment: CDR1 SQVTM and CDR2 ANQGSEA. The V end was cut by 3 bases, the J end by 5 bases, with 7 bases between. The CDR3 is 11 residues long. In nucleotides, the CDR3 is TGCAGCGTTGATGGGGGCGAGACCCAGTACTTC. Encoded protein: CSVDGGETQYF.

A few counts support this clone. The same CDR3 is also encoded by other DNA sequences in this sample. The gene calls are TRBV29-1 and TRBJ1-2; D call uncertain. The CDR3 has 13 residues. Trimming removed 0 bases at V and 4 bases at J, with 9 bases between. In germline, CDR1 is SQVTM, CDR2 ANQGSEA. This CDR3 is CSVEDPRVYGYTF. CDR3 coding DNA: TGCAGCGTTGAAGATCCACGAGTCTATGGCTACACCTTC.

The chain is built from TRBV5-1 and TRBJ2-3; a possible D gene is TRBD1 (5 bases). This CDR3 has 15 amino acids. Germline V gene data show CDR1 as SGHRS and CDR2 as YFSETQ. V shed 4 bases and J shed 1 base, with 13 bases lying between them. CDR3 sequence reads: CASSLSDTRTDTQYF. The CDR3 DNA reads as TGCGCCAGCAGCCTCTCGGACACCCGCACAGATACGCAGTATTTT.

There are a few counts of this clone. This sequence joins TRBV30 and TRBJ1-6; 8 bases are shared with TRBD1. V gave up 5 bases and J gave up 8 bases; unmatched junction bases: 5. Germline values: CDR1 GTSNPN, CDR2 SVGIG (reference sequence). The CDR3 sequence is 13 residues long. The CDR3 sequence: CAWVDRGDSPLHF. Here the CDR3 DNA reads TGTGCCTGGGTAGACAGGGGAGATTCACCCCTCCACTTT.

This clone was observed a handful of times. The chain carries TRBV2 and TRBJ1-6; possible D gene TRBD1, 5 bases. Trimming removed 4 bases from V and 9 bases from J, with 10 bases in between. Per the germline V gene, CDR1 is SNHLY and CDR2 is FYNNEI. The CDR3 runs to 13 residues. CDR3 protein: CASSGGERSPLHF. The CDR3 DNA sequence: TGTGCCAGCAGTGGAGGGGAGCGTTCACCCCTCCACTTT.

V usage is TRBV4-3 and J usage is TRBJ2-3; tentative D call: TRBD2 (5 bases). Germline loops: CDR1 LGHNA, CDR2 YSLEER. The CDR3 sequence is 16 residues long. The V end was cut by 1 base, the J end by 2 bases, with 13 bases between. Written as DNA, the CDR3 is TGCGCCAGCAGCCAAGGGGTAGCGAGGATCACAGATACGCAGTATTTT. Amino acids: CASSQGVARITDTQYF.

The chain uses TRBV20-1 and TRBJ1-2; D is ambiguous. The CDR3 contains 9 residues. CDR1 is DFQATT and CDR2 is SNEGSKA in the germline V gene (reference sequence). Trimming took off 0 bases at V and 11 bases at J, with 4 bases between the two ends. This chain's CDR3 is CSARDSYTF. In DNA form, the CDR3 reads TGCAGTGCTAGAGACTCTTACACCTTC.

The chain links TRBV10-1 to TRBJ2-7; 10 bases line up with TRBD1. Germline V gives CDR1 WNHNN, CDR2 SYGVQD (reference sequence). The junction had 9 bases not matched to a gene; V was cut back by 5 bases and J by 2 bases. The CDR3 loop spans 16 amino acids. CDR3 loop: CASSPTPGQGTYEQYF. The DNA for the CDR3 is TGCGCCAGCAGTCCAACTCCGGGACAGGGGACCTACGAGCAGTACTTC.

At least ten counts were recorded for this clone. The genes are TRBV5-1 and TRBJ2-7; D not certain. The V gene's germline CDR1 is SGHRS and CDR2 YFSETQ. V lost 1 base, J lost 2 bases, and 10 bases lay in between. The CDR3 runs to 14 residues. The CDR3, as DNA: TGCGCCAGCAGCTTGATAGCCCATACCTACGAGCAGTACTTC. It yields the protein CASSLIAHTYEQYF.

V gene TRBV4-2 combines with J gene TRBJ2-1; tentative D call: TRBD2 (6 bases). The CDR3 is 13 residues long. The germline V and J ends were trimmed by 5 bases and 7 bases, with 12 bases remaining between them. CDR1 and CDR2 from the germline V gene are LGHNA and YNFKEQ. CDR3 residues: CASSRLVGNEQFF. Written as DNA, the CDR3 is TGTGCCAGCAGCAGACTAGTTGGGAATGAGCAGTTCTTC.

This chain uses TRBV29-1 with TRBJ2-3, with D possibly being TRBD1 (6 bases). There are 11 residues in the CDR3. Germline CDR1 and CDR2: SQVTM and ANQGSEA. CDR3 residues: CSYRGTDTQYF. The CDR3 region has the DNA TGCAGTTACAGGGGCACAGATACGCAGTATTTT.

The chain links TRBV29-1 to TRBJ1-5, with D perhaps matching TRBD1 (5 bases). The CDR3 length is 12 residues. Germline-derived CDR1 and CDR2 are SQVTM and ANQGSEA. Trimming took off 4 bases at V and 5 bases at J, with 9 bases between the two ends. The CDR3 coding sequence is TGCAGCGTTGGACAGATCGATCAGCCCCAGCATTTT. Amino acids: CSVGQIDQPQHF. Variable domain in full (rest from reference TRBV29-1 and TRBJ1-5): SAVISQKPSRDICQRGTSLTIQCQVDSQVTMMFWYRQQPGQSLTLIATANQGSEATYESGFVIDKFPISRPNLTFSTLTVSNMSPEDSSIYLCSVGQIDQPQHFGDGTRLSIL.

V and J are TRBV30 and TRBJ1-2, with D maybe TRBD1 (6 bases). Germline-derived CDR1 and CDR2 are GTSNPN and SVGIG (reference sequence). The CDR3 has 15 amino acids. V lost 2 bases, J lost 2 bases, and 15 bases lay in between. The CDR3 DNA reads as TGTGCCTGGAGTCACACAGGGAAGTGGAACTATGGCTACACCTTC. Translating gives CAWSHTGKWNYGYTF.

This clone turned up a few times. The V call is TRBV5-1, the J call TRBJ2-6; tentatively, D is TRBD1 (6 bases). Germline V gene lookup returns CDR1 SGHRS and CDR2 YFSETQ. The CDR3 spans 15 residues. Trimming shortened V by 3 bases and J by 1 base, and 8 bases separated the two germline ends. Written as DNA, the CDR3 is TGCGCCAGCAGCTCTACAGGGTCTGGGGCCAACGTCCTGACTTTC. This codes for CASSSTGSGANVLTF.

The chain has TRBV29-1 and TRBJ1-2; D may be TRBD1 (5 bases). The CDR3 runs 14 residues. V lost 4 bases to trimming and J lost 8 bases, with 20 bases between them. Germline assignment: CDR1 SQVTM and CDR2 ANQGSEA. The CDR3 spells CSVGAGAQVSGYTF. The CDR3 coding sequence is TGCAGCGTTGGGGCTGGGGCCCAAGTAAGCGGCTACACCTTC.

This chain's CDR3 is CASSFMGGLAEETQYF. CDR3 DNA sequence: TGTGCCAGCAGCTTTATGGGGGGCCTAGCGGAAGAGACCCAGTACTTC. The chain combines TRBV11-2 with TRBJ2-5, with a tentative D call TRBD2 (7 bases). Deletions cut 3 bases from V and 3 bases from J, with 17 bases between. This CDR3 region has 16 residues. Germline V gene data show CDR1 as SGHAT and CDR2 as FQNNGV.

The chain uses TRBV7-9 and TRBJ2-6, with unresolved D. V gave up 3 bases and J gave up 1 base, with 7 bases separating them. CDR1 and CDR2 from the germline V gene are SEHNR and FQNEAQ (reference sequence). The CDR3 runs to 15 residues. The CDR3 sequence: CASSFAASGANVLTF. As DNA, the CDR3 is TGTGCCAGCAGCTTCGCGGCTTCTGGGGCCAACGTCCTGACTTTC.

This clone has a single count. The CDR3 loop reads CASADRALGGYTF. For the CDR3, the DNA is TGTGCTAGCGCAGACAGGGCTTTGGGTGGCTACACCTTC. The rearrangement joins TRBV12-5 to TRBJ1-2; 7 bases line up with TRBD1. Germline-derived CDR1 and CDR2 are LGHNT and FRNRAP. J gave up 7 bases and V 9 bases, and 11 bases lay outside the gene matches. This CDR3 is 13 amino acids long.

This clone was counted only a few times. The rearrangement links TRBV27 to TRBJ1-5; D remains ambiguous. The CDR3 runs 15 residues. Trimming cost V 3 bases and J 2 bases, with 11 bases left between them. Germline lookup yields CDR1 MNHEY and CDR2 SMNVEV (reference sequence). The CDR3 coding sequence is TGTGCCAGCAGTTTTACGTTGTCAGGCAATCAGCCCCAGCATTTT. Encoded protein: CASSFTLSGNQPQHF.

The rearrangement links TRBV14 to TRBJ1-2; 7 positions match TRBD1. V was pared by 1 base and J by 4 bases, with 6 bases of the junction left unmatched. The CDR3 contains 15 residues. The germline gives CDR1 SGHDN, CDR2 FVKESK. The CDR3 here is CASSQGTGQTYGYTF. Here the CDR3 DNA reads TGTGCCAGCAGCCAAGGGACGGGACAGACCTATGGCTACACCTTC.

The table lists this clone with a count of one. The chain links TRBV18 to TRBJ1-1; possible D gene TRBD1, 5 bases. Germline V gives CDR1 KGHSH, CDR2 LQKENI. Trimming cost V 5 bases and J 1 base, with 14 bases left between them. This CDR3 region has 15 residues. CDR3 nucleotides: TGTGCCAGCTCAGTCAGGGACGGGGCGAACACTGAAGCTTTCTTT. Its translation: CASSVRDGANTEAFF.